Below, 17 T cell receptor beta chains from the same sample are listed, as sequenced in a study of T cell responses to AZD1222 COVID-19 vaccine. The method was immunoSEQ multiplex PCR; TCRdb's version includes in-frame clones alone and lacks a portion of them. The sample yields over 100,000 clones, less than 95% seen once. Sample: peripheral blood, taken on day 0 of AZD1222 vaccination. These receptors were taken from an adult in good health.

The rearrangement joins TRBV6-5 to TRBJ2-2; D is possibly TRBD1 or TRBD2 (5 bases each). The CDR3 loop spans 15 amino acids. The germline V gene has CDR1 MNHEY and CDR2 SVGAGI. V gave up 11 bases and J gave up 6 bases, with 22 bases separating them. The CDR3 loop is CAGGPGIRGPGELFF. Written as DNA, the CDR3 is TGTGCCGGGGGACCGGGGATCCGTGGACCCGGGGAGCTGTTTTTT.

The V call is TRBV6-5, the J call TRBJ2-7, with TRBD1 as a possible D gene (5 bases). Germline CDR1 reads MNHEY; CDR2 reads SVGAGI. CDR3 size: 15 residues. V lost 5 bases and J lost 5, with 19 bases in between. The CDR3, as DNA: TGTGCCAGCAGTAGGGGAATAGCTCCTGCCCACGAGCAGTACTTC. It translates to CASSRGIAPAHEQYF.

V and J are TRBV19 and TRBJ2-6; 7 bases agree with TRBD1. V lost 5 bases, J lost 4 bases, and 2 bases stayed unmatched. This CDR3 region has 14 residues. Germline CDR1 reads LNHDA; CDR2 reads SQIVND (reference sequence). This CDR3 is CASSDRAGANVLTF. Here the CDR3 DNA reads TGTGCCAGTAGTGACAGGGCGGGGGCCAACGTCCTGACTTTC.

The V and J genes are TRBV4-1 and TRBJ1-1; D not certain. The germline V gene encodes CDR1 MGHRA and CDR2 YSYEKL. V was clipped by 3 bases and J by 8 bases, with 7 bases between them. CDR3 length: 11 amino acids. Here the CDR3 reads CASSQGGEAFF. DNA of the CDR3: TGCGCCAGCAGCCAGGGAGGCGAAGCTTTCTTT.

This chain connects TRBV11-3 to TRBJ2-1; 12 bases are a match to TRBD2. After removal of 5 bases from V and 4 bases from J, the junction contained 3 bases not matched to a gene. Per the germline V gene, CDR1 is SGHNT and CDR2 is YENEEA. The CDR3 loop spans 15 amino acids. The CDR3 here is CASSLAGGPYNEQFF. Here the CDR3 DNA reads TGTGCCAGCAGCCTAGCGGGGGGGCCGTACAATGAGCAGTTCTTC.

The chain carries TRBV9 and TRBJ1-2; TRBD1 is a possible D gene (5 bases). Germline V CDR1 and CDR2: SGDLS, YYNGEE. Trimming removed 3 bases at V and 8 bases at J, with 20 bases between. The CDR3 spans 15 residues. This chain's CDR3 is CASSGTGTQRSGYTF. The CDR3 nucleotides are TGTGCCAGCAGCGGAACCGGGACGCAGCGTTCGGGCTACACCTTC.

In its sample, this clone was seen once. This chain connects TRBV20-1 to TRBJ2-3; D ambiguous. This CDR3 spans 13 amino acids. V lost 3 bases and J lost 3, with 10 bases in between. The germline CDR1 and CDR2 sequences are DFQATT and SNEGSKA (reference sequence). The CDR3 DNA is TGCAGTGCTAGTAACAACCCAACAGATACGCAGTATTTT. This sequence encodes CSASNNPTDTQYF.

The chain employs TRBV5-4 and TRBJ2-3; D is unclear. The CDR3 consists of 11 residues. V lost 4 bases and J lost 4, with 4 bases in between. Germline CDR1 SGHNT, CDR2 YYREEE (reference sequence). CDR3 nucleotides: TGTGCCAGCAGCGGCGCAGATACGCAGTATTTT. Its protein product is CASSGADTQYF.

V is TRBV5-1 and J is TRBJ2-1; 9 positions agree with TRBD1. Trimming at V came to 4 bases and at J to 4 bases, leaving 9 bases not matched to a gene. This CDR3 has 16 residues. Germline V gene lookup returns CDR1 SGHRS and CDR2 YFSETQ. CDR3 DNA sequence: TGCGCCAGCAGCGTTAACCGGGACAGGGCTTACAATGAGCAGTTCTTC. Its protein product is CASSVNRDRAYNEQFF.

This chain links TRBV7-2 with TRBJ1-5; D is uncertain. Germline V gives CDR1 SGHTA, CDR2 FQGNSA. Between the trimmed V and J ends, which lost 2 bases and 5 bases, there was a span of 13 bases. The CDR3 runs to 15 residues. The CDR3 bases are TGTGCCAGCAGCTTAAACGGAGAGCGGCATCAGCCCCAGCATTTT. Its protein product is CASSLNGERHQPQHF.

V and J are TRBV5-6 and TRBJ1-6; 9 bases are a match to TRBD1. V trimming: 2 bases; J trimming: 12 bases; junction bases outside the gene matches: 9. CDR1 SGHDT and CDR2 YYEEEE come from the germline V gene. The CDR3 loop spans 15 amino acids. CDR3 sequence reads: CASSFFTGGEGPLHF. The DNA of the CDR3 is TGTGCCAGCAGCTTTTTTACAGGGGGCGAGGGACCCCTCCACTTT.

V is TRBV29-1 and J is TRBJ1-1; D may be TRBD1 (5 bases). V was pared by 8 bases and J by 0 bases, with 16 bases between. Germline CDR1 is SQVTM and CDR2 is ANQGSEA. This CDR3 is built from 14 residues. DNA of the CDR3: TGCAGCACCCTGGGGACTAACATGAACACTGAAGCTTTCTTT. Protein sequence: CSTLGTNMNTEAFF.

The chain links TRBV28 to TRBJ1-2, with D uncertain. This CDR3 is 11 amino acids long. Between the trimmed V and J ends, which lost 7 bases and 8 bases, there was a span of 11 bases. The V gene's germline CDR1 is MDHEN and CDR2 SYDVKM. Here the CDR3 reads CASTPGGGYTF. CDR3 coding DNA: TGTGCCAGCACCCCCGGTGGGGGCTACACCTTC.

The genes are TRBV10-3 and TRBJ2-2; a possible D gene is TRBD1 (6 bases). This CDR3 is built from 16 residues. Trimming pared 10 bases from V and 2 bases from J, leaving 20 bases between. Germline V gives CDR1 ENHRY, CDR2 SYGVKD. The CDR3 DNA is TGTGCCACCGATCGTGGGACATTGGGAAACACCGGGGAGCTGTTTTTT. Amino acids: CATDRGTLGNTGELFF.

The rearrangement joins TRBV7-9 to TRBJ1-2, with no clear D. The CDR3 runs to 13 residues. V was shortened by 11 bases and J by 6 bases, with 19 bases between the two germline ends. Germline V gene sequence: CDR1 SEHNR, CDR2 FQNEAQ (reference sequence). This CDR3 is CAHDNVARNGYTF. In DNA form, the CDR3 reads TGTGCCCACGACAACGTGGCCCGGAATGGCTACACCTTC.

V and J are TRBV19 and TRBJ2-7, with 7 nucleotides matching TRBD1. CDR3 length equals 14 residues. V was pared by 5 bases and J by 0 bases, with 4 bases of the junction left unmatched. Germline lookup yields CDR1 LNHDA and CDR2 SQIVND (reference sequence). The CDR3 sequence: CASSVDRASYEQYF. CDR3 bases: TGTGCCAGTAGTGTCGACAGGGCCTCCTACGAGCAGTACTTC.

The gene calls are TRBV5-1 and TRBJ2-1; D gene uncertain. V was shortened by 1 base and J by 12 bases, with 11 bases between the two germline ends. Germline CDR1 reads SGHRS; CDR2 reads YFSETQ. The CDR3 covers 12 residues. The CDR3 sequence: CASSLMNAPQFF. The CDR3 nucleotides are TGCGCCAGCAGCTTGATGAATGCCCCGCAGTTCTTC.